This T cell receptor beta chain was identified during a study of control samples from healthy donors and cancer patients (dated by TCRdb to 2018 to 2021). As for this clone: Its target antigen remains unknown. No much larger clone exists at a distance of one base, and base qualities are not known.

Libraries were constructed by the immunoSEQ multiplex PCR assay. In TCRdb, the immuneACCESS table is reduced to in-frame sequences with V and J assigned. These tables do not hold every clone; where another copy was compared, an unresolved V gene accounts for under half, and the others remain unexplained. Counted in this sample were more than 150,000 clones; 93% of them appeared once. The ten most abundant clones make up around 2.5% of the sample. Sequenced sample: blood. This TCR was recovered from a man aged 45-60 years in good health.

The CDR3 has the sequence CASLQAGGETQYF. The DNA sequence is as follows: TGCGCCAGTCTACAAGCGGGAGGAGAGACCCAGTACTTC. Recombination joined TRBV10-2 with TRBJ2-5, with 9 bases in between that match TRBD2. Compared with germline, V lacks 9 bases and J lacks 4 bases; bases without a gene match: 6. Per the germline V gene, WSHSY is the CDR1 and SAAADI is the CDR2. Including cysteine and phenylalanine, the CDR3 has 13 amino acids. Solely the CDR3 DNA is kept, with 39 bases framed from the first base.